This T cell receptor (beta chain) originates from a study of cytomegalovirus exposure and HLA in healthy donors. Overall study findings and caveats: With later analysis, a missense DCLRE1C variant became linked to TCR beta V- and J-gene trimming.

Concerning this clone itself: Its target is unknown.

PCR used 60 Vbeta primers and 13 Jbeta primers. Using immunoSEQ multiplex PCR, the repertoire was profiled, and TCRdb retains in-frame clones only, with some absent. The listing records 100,000 to 150,000 clones. V shed 1 base and J 7 bases; nucleotides not matched to a gene: 2. The CDR3 consists of 13 residues. The germline V gene encodes CDR1 GTSNPN and CDR2 SVGIG (reference sequence). The sequenced material came from PBMCs. The J gene is TRBJ1-5, the V gene TRBV30; 9 bases align to TRBD1. The source of this sequence is a man younger than 30 in good health and CMV-seronegative. DNA for the CDR3: TGTGCCTGGAGTGAGACAGGGGGGCAGCCCCAGCATTTT. This encodes CAWSETGGQPQHF.